This TCR beta chain was recovered during a study of T-cell reconstitution after alpha-beta-depleted transplantation in children. This CDR3 has 13 residues. The V end was cut by 6 bases, the J end by 9 bases, with 12 bases between. The germline V gene has CDR1 SEHNR and CDR2 FQNEAQ (reference sequence). This clonotype was recorded many times. This sample's TCRbeta library carried unique molecular identifier barcodes. TCRdb independently ran MiXCR on the PCR reads; one entry per CDR3 protein. The sample lists roughly 220,000 distinct CDR3 sequences; 7.5% to 10% were seen once. The TCR originated in a human donor who donated a stem cell graft to a child with SCID. This sequence joins TRBV7-9 and TRBJ1-6; tentatively, D is TRBD1 (6 bases). The material was PBMCs from the stem cell graft donor, obtained from the stem cell graft. Here the CDR3 reads CASRQGSSSPLHF. The CDR3 DNA reads TGTGCCAGCAGACAGGGAAGCAGTTCACCCCTCCACTTT.